The table lists the clone carrying this TCR beta chain with many counts. This sample is drawn from a study of T-cell reconstitution after alpha-beta-depleted transplantation in children. Germline values: CDR1 MNHEY, CDR2 SVGAGI. V shed 0 bases and J shed 7 bases, with 5 bases lying between them. The CDR3 has 12 residues. A library of TCRbeta sequences, prepared with unique molecular identifiers, was generated. TCRdb re-called the PCR reads through MiXCR, storing one row per CDR3 protein. The table lists 210,000 or so distinct CDR3 sequences, around 9.5% of them singletons. Material: PBMCs from the stem cell graft donor, obtained from the stem cell graft. This chain joins TRBV6-5 and TRBJ2-3; the D is unclear. The TCR originated in a human donor who donated a stem cell graft to a child with acute lymphoblastic leukemia. Here the CDR3 reads CASSYSWNTQYF. CDR3 DNA sequence: TGTGCCAGCAGTTACTCGTGGAATACGCAGTATTTT.